The rows below give T cell receptor beta chains drawn from one sample of a study of blood T cell repertoires in COVID-19. TCRdb's copy holds only in-frame clones and misses some; the assay was immunoSEQ multiplex PCR. In the table there are roughly 260,000 clones, 82% of which are singletons. Sequenced: peripheral blood. Source of these receptors: a woman aged 70-85 years with acute or convalescent COVID-19. Both conserved end residues are part of each CDR3. D genes are given only for firm matches. The listing skips clone size in some rows; elsewhere it reads once, few, many or a size class.

>TRBD1|TRBJ2-3|TRBV3-1/TRBV3-2|NA
TGTGCCAGCAGCCAAGAAGACCCAAAGGGGGCGTTTACAGATACGCAGTATTTT
CASSQEDPKGAFTDTQYF
>NA|TRBJ2-7|TRBV21-1|NA
TGTGCCAGCAGCACGAACAGGGGCGAGCAGTACTTC
CASSTNRGEQYF
>TRBD1|TRBJ2-3|TRBV24-1|NA
TGTGCCACCAGTGACACAGGGGCTCTCACAGATACGCAGTATTTT
CATSDTGALTDTQYF
>NA|TRBJ2-3|TRBV11-2|NA
TGTGCCAGCAGCCCCGCGACAGGACGCACAGATACGCAGTATTTT
CASSPATGRTDTQYF
>TRBD1|TRBJ1-6|TRBV19|NA
TGTGCCAGTAGTATAGCCACCGGGACAGGGAATTCACCCCTCCACTTT
CASSIATGTGNSPLHF
>NA|TRBJ2-6|TRBV7-2|once
TGTGCCAGCAGCTTTTGGACAGATTCCCTCTCTGGGGCCAACGTCCTGACTTTC
CASSFWTDSLSGANVLTF
>NA|TRBJ1-2|TRBV10-3|NA
TGTGCCATCAGCGAGGGGAGGGCTAACTATGGCTACACCTTC
CAISEGRANYGYTF
>TRBD1|TRBJ1-2|TRBV6-5|once
TGTGCCAGCAGTTACTATCCGGGACAGGGTGCCCATGGCTACACCTTC
CASSYYPGQGAHGYTF
>NA|TRBJ1-3|TRBV28|NA
TGTGCCAGCAGTGGACTTACATGGATCTCTGGAAACACCATATATTTT
CASSGLTWISGNTIYF
>TRBD1|TRBJ2-1|TRBV7-2|NA
TGTGCCAGCAGCTGGGACAGGGCGGGTGAGCAGTTCTTC
CASSWDRAGEQFF
>NA|TRBJ1-4|TRBV6-5|once
TGTGCCAGCAGGTGGGAGGGGGGTAATGAAAAACTGTTTTTT
CASRWEGGNEKLFF
>TRBD1|TRBJ2-5|TRBV2|NA
TGTGCCAGCAGTGGCCAACTGGACAGGGCAGAGACCCAGTACTTC
CASSGQLDRAETQYF